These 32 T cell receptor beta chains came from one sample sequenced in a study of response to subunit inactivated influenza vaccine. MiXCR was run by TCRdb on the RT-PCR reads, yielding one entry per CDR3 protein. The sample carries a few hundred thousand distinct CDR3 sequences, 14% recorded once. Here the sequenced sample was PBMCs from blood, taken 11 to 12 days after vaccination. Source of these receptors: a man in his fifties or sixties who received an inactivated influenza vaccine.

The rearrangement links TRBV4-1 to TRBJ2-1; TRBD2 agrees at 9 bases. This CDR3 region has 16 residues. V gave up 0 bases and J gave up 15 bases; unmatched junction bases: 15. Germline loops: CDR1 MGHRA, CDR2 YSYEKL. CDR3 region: CASSQDNRAGGKGRFF. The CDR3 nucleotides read TGCGCCAGCAGCCAAGATAATCGAGCGGGGGGCAAAGGAAGGTTCTTC.

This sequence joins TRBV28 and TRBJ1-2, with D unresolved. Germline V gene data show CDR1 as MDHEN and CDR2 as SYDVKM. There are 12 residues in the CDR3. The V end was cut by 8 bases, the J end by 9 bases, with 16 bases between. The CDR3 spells CASSPDFFRYTF. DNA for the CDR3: TGTGCCAGCTCCCCGGACTTTTTTCGCTACACCTTC.

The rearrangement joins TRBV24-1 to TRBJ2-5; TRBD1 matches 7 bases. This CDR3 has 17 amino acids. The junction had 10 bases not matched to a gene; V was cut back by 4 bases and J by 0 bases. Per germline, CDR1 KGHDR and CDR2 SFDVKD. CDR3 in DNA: TGTGCCACCAGTGAGACCGGGACAGTTATGTACCAAGAGACCCAGTACTTC. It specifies CATSETGTVMYQETQYF.

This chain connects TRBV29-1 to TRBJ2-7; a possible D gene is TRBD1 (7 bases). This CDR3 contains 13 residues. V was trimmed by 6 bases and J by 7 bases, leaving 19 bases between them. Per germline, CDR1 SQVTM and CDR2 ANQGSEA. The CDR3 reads CSVVDREDREQYF. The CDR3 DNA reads TGCAGCGTCGTCGACAGGGAGGATAGGGAGCAGTACTTC.

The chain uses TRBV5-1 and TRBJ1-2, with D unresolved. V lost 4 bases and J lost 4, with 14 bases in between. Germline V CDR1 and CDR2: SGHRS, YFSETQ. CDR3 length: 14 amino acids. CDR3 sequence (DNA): TGCGCCAGCAGCCGGACGGCGGACGTCTATGGCTACACCTTC. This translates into CASSRTADVYGYTF.

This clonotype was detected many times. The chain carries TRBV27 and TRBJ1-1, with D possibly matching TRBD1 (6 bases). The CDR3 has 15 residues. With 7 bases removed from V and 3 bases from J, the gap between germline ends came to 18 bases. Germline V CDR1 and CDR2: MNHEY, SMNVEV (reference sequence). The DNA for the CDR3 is TGTGCCAGCATTGCGACGGAGGGGGTTCACACTGAAGCTTTCTTT. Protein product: CASIATEGVHTEAFF.

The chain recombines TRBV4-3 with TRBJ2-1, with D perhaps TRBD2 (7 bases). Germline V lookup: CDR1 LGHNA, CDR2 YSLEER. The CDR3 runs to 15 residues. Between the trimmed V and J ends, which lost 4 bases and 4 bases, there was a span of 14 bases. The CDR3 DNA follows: TGCGCCAGCAGCCCCGTTCGGGGGGCTTACAATGAGCAGTTCTTC. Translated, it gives CASSPVRGAYNEQFF.

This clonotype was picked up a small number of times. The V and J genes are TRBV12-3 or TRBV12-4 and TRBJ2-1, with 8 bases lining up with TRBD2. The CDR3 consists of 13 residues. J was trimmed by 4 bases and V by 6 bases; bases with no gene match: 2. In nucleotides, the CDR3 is TGTGCCAGCAGCATAGCGGGGTACAATGAGCAGTTCTTC. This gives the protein CASSIAGYNEQFF.

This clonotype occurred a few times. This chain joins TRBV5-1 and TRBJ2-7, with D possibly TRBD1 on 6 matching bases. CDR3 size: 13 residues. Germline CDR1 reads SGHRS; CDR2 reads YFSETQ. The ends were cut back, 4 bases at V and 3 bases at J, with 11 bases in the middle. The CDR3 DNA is TGCGCCAGCAGCGAGGGACAAAACTACGAGCAGTACTTC. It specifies CASSEGQNYEQYF.

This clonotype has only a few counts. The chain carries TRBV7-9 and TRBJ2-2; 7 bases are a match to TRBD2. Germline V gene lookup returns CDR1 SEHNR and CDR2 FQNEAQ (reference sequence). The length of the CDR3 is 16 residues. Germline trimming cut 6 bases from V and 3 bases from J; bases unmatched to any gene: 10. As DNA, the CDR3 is TGTGCCAGCAGAAAGAGCGGGATGTCCGACACCGGGGAGCTGTTTTTT. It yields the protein CASRKSGMSDTGELFF.

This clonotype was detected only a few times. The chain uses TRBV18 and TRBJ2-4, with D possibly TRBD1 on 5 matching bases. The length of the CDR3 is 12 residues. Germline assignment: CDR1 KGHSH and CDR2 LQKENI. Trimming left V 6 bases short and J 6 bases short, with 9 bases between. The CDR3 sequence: CASSDQGNIQYF. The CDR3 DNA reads TGTGCCAGCTCGGATCAGGGAAACATTCAGTACTTC. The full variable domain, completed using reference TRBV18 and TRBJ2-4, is NAGVMQNPRHLVRRRGQEARLRCSPMKGHSHVYWYRQLPEEGLKFMVYLQKENIIDESGMPKERFSAEFPKEGPSILRIQQVVRGDSAAYFCASSDQGNIQYFGAGTRLSVL.

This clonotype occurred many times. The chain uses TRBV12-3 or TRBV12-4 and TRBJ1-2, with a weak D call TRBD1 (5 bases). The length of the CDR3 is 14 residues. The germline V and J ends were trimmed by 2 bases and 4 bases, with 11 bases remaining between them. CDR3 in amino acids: CASSLQGFVYGYTF. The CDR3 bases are TGTGCCAGCAGTTTACAGGGCTTCGTCTATGGCTACACCTTC.

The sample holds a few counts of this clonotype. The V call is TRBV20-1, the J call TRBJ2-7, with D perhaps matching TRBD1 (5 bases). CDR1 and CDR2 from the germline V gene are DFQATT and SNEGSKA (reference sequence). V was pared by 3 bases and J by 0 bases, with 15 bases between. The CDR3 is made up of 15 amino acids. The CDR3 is CSASLSDRFSYEQYF. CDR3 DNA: TGCAGTGCTAGCCTCTCTGACAGATTCTCCTACGAGCAGTACTTC.

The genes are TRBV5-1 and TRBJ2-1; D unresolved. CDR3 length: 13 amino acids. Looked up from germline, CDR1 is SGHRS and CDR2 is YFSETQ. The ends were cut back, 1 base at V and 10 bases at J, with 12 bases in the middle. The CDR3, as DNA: TGCGCCAGCAGCTTGAGCCGGACCCCCGAGCAGTTCTTC. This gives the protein CASSLSRTPEQFF.

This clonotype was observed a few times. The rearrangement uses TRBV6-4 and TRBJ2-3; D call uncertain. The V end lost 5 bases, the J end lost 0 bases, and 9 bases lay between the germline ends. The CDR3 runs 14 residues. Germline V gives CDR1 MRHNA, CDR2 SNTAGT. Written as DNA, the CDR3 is TGTGCCAGCAGTTCCCTCTCTAGCACAGATACGCAGTATTTT. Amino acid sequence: CASSSLSSTDTQYF.

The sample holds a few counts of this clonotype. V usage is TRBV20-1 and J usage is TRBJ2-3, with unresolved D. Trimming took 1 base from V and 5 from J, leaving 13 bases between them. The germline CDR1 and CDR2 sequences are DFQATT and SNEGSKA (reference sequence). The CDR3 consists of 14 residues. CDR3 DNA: TGCAGTGCTAGAGTAGGTTTTCCCCGAGATACGCAGTATTTT. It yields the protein CSARVGFPRDTQYF.

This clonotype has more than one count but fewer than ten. CDR3 nucleotide sequence: TGTGCCAGCAGCCAACTAAAACAGGGTTCGGCTTTCTTT. It is translated as CASSQLKQGSAFF. The rearrangement uses TRBV7-2 and TRBJ1-1, with a weak D call TRBD1 (6 bases). The CDR3 totals 13 residues. Between the trimmed V and J ends, which lost 5 bases and 11 bases, there was a span of 18 bases. CDR1 SGHTA and CDR2 FQGNSA come from the germline V gene.

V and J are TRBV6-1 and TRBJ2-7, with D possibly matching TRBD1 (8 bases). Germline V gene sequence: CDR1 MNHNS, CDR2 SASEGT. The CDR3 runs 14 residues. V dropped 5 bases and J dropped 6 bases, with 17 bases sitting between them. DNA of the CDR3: TGTGCCAGCAGTCCCACAGGGGGGGTGCGCGAGCAGTACTTC. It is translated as CASSPTGGVREQYF.

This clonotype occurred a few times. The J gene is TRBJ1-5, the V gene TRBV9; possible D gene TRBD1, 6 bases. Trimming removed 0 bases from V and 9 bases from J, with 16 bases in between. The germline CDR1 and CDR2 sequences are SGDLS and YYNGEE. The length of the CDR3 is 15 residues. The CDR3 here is CASSVDATGGLPQHF. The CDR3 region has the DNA TGTGCCAGCAGCGTAGATGCGACAGGCGGGTTGCCCCAGCATTTT. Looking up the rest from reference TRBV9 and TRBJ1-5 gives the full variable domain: DSGVTQTPKHLITATGQRVTLRCSPRSGDLSVYWYQQSLDQGLQFLIQYYNGEERAKGNILERFSAQQFPDLHSELNLSSLELGDSALYFCASSVDATGGLPQHFGDGTRLSIL.

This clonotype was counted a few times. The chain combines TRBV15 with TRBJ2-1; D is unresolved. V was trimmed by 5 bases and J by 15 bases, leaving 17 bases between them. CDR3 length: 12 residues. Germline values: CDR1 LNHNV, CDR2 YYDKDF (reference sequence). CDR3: CATSSQGVIRFF. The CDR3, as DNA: TGTGCCACCAGCTCACAAGGAGTGATTCGGTTCTTC.

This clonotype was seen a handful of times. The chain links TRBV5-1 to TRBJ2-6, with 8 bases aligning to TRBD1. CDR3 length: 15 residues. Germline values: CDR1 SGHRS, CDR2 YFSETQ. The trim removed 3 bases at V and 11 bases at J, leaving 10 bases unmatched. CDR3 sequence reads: CASSSTGGGQHVLTF. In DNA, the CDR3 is TGCGCCAGCAGCTCCACAGGGGGAGGACAACACGTCCTGACTTTC.

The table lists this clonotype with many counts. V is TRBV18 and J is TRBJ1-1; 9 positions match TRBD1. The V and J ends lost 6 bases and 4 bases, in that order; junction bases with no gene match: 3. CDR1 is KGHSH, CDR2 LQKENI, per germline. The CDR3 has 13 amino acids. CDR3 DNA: TGTGCCAGCTCCTGGGACAGGGCCACTGAAGCTTTCTTT. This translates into CASSWDRATEAFF. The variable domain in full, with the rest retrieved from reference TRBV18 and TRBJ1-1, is NAGVMQNPRHLVRRRGQEARLRCSPMKGHSHVYWYRQLPEEGLKFMVYLQKENIIDESGMPKERFSAEFPKEGPSILRIQQVVRGDSAAYFCASSWDRATEAFFGQGTRLTVV.

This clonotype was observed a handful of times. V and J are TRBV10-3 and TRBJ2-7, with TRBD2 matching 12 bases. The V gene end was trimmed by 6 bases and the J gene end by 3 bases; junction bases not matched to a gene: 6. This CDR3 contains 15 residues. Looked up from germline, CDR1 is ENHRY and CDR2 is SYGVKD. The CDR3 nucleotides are TGTGCCATCAGGATGTCTAGCGGGGGGGACTACGAGCAGTACTTC. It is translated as CAIRMSSGGDYEQYF.

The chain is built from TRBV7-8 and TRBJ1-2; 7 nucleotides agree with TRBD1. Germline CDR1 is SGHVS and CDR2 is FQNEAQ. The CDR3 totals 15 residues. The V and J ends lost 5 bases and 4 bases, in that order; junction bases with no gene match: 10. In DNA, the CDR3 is TGTGCCAGCAGCCCCACCGGGACAGTAGGCTATGGCTACACCTTC. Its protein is CASSPTGTVGYGYTF. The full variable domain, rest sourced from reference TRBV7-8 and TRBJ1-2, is GAGVSQSPRYKVAKRGQDVALRCDPISGHVSLFWYQQALGQGPEFLTYFQNEAQLDKSGLPSDRFFAERPEGSVSTLKIQRTQQEDSAVYLCASSPTGTVGYGYTFGSGTRLTVV.

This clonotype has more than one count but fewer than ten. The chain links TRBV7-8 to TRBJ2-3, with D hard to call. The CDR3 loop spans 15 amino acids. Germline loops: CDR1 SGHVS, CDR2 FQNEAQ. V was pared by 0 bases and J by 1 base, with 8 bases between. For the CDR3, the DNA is TGTGCCAGCAGCTTAGCGGCTTTCGGCACAGATACGCAGTATTTT. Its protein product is CASSLAAFGTDTQYF.

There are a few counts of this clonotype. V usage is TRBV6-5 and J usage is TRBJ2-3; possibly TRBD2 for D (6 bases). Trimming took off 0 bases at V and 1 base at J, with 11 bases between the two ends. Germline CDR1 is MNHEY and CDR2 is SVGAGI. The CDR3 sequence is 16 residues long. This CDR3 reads CASSYSWRGGTDTQYF. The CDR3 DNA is TGTGCCAGCAGTTACTCCTGGCGGGGCGGCACAGATACGCAGTATTTT.

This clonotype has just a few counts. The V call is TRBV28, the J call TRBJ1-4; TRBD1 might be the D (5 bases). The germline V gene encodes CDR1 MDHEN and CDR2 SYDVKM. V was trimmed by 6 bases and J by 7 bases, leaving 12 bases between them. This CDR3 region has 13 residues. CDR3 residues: CASRGPNREKLFF. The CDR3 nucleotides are TGTGCCAGCAGGGGGCCTAATCGTGAAAAACTGTTTTTT.

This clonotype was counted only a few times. CDR3 loop: CASSPTGIYNSPLHF. CDR3 bases: TGTGCCAGCAGTCCGACAGGGATCTATAATTCACCCCTCCACTTT. V gene TRBV2 combines with J gene TRBJ1-6, with TRBD1 matching 7 bases. V was pared by 5 bases and J by 3 bases, with 4 bases of the junction left unmatched. CDR1 is SNHLY and CDR2 is FYNNEI in the germline V gene. This CDR3 spans 15 amino acids.

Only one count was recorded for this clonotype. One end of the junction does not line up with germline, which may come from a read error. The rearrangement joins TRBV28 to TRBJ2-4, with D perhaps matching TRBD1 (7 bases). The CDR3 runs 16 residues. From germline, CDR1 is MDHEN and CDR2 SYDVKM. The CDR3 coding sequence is TGTGCCAGCAGTTCTCAGGGGGGCTTAGCCAAAAAGATTCAGTACTTC. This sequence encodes CASSSQGGLAKKIQYF.

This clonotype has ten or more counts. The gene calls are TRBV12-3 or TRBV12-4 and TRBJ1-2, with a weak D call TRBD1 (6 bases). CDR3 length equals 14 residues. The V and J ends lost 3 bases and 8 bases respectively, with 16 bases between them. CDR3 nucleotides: TGTGCCAGCAGTTTTAGCGACAGGCCGGGGGGCTACACCTTC. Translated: CASSFSDRPGGYTF.

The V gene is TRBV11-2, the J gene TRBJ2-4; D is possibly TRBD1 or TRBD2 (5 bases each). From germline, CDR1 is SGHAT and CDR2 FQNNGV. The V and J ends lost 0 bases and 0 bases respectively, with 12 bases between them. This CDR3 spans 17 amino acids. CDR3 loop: CASSLDEGSLAKNIQYF. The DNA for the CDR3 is TGTGCCAGCAGCTTAGATGAGGGGAGCCTAGCCAAAAACATTCAGTACTTC. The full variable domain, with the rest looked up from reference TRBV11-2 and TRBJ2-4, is EAGVAQSPRYKIIEKRQSVAFWCNPISGHATLYWYQQILGQGPKLLIQFQNNGVVDDSQLPKDRFSAERLKGVDSTLKIQPAKLEDSAVYLCASSLDEGSLAKNIQYFGAGTRLSVL.

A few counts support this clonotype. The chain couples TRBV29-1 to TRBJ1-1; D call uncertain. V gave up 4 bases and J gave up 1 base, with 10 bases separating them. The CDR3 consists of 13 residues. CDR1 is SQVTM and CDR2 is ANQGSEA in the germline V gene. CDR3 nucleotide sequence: TGCAGCGTTGCGGACTCACGGAACACTGAAGCTTTCTTT. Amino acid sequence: CSVADSRNTEAFF.